These 20 T cell receptor beta chains were sequenced from one sample in a study of robustness of blood B and T cell sequencing. The template for TCR beta quantification was mRNA, not genomic DNA. cDNA synthesis used template switching with a 5' universal priming oligo. The template-switch oligo carried a 12-nucleotide random UMI tagging each cDNA molecule. Each CDR3 protein gets one entry after TCRdb re-called the PCR reads with MiXCR. The sample has thousands of distinct CDR3 sequences; approximately 60% are singletons. Sequences were obtained from peripheral blood. These receptors all come from a human donor in good health.

This clonotype was detected only a few times. The rearrangement joins TRBV7-9 to TRBJ1-1; no firm D call. The CDR3 totals 11 residues. V lost 4 bases and J lost 7, with 7 bases in between. Germline loops: CDR1 SEHNR, CDR2 FQNEAQ (reference sequence). Here the CDR3 reads CASSSSGEAFF. Written as DNA, the CDR3 is TGTGCCAGCAGCTCCAGTGGTGAAGCTTTCTTT.

The chain is built from TRBV29-1 and TRBJ1-1; D is uncertain. The CDR3 extends over 11 amino acids. Trimming shortened V by 3 bases and J by 4 bases, and 6 bases separated the two germline ends. CDR1 and CDR2 (germline): SQVTM, ANQGSEA. Written as DNA, the CDR3 is TGCAGCGTTGAGTTCGGCACTGAAGCTTTCTTT. Translated, it gives CSVEFGTEAFF.

This rearrangement joins TRBV7-6 to TRBJ2-2, with D maybe TRBD1 (7 bases). Trimming took 5 bases from V and 4 from J, leaving 14 bases between them. CDR1 is SGHVS, CDR2 FNYEAQ, per germline. The CDR3 consists of 15 residues. The CDR3 loop is CASSRQGGGTGELFF. The CDR3 bases are TGTGCCAGCAGCCGCCAGGGGGGAGGCACCGGGGAGCTGTTTTTT.

The chain carries TRBV12-3 or TRBV12-4 and TRBJ1-6; D gene unclear. Trimming left V 3 bases short and J 10 bases short, with 16 bases between. This CDR3 spans 15 amino acids. CDR3 DNA: TGTGCCAGCAGTTTCACATCAGATGGCCACTCACCCCTCCACTTT. As protein: CASSFTSDGHSPLHF.

J is TRBJ2-7 and V is TRBV6-1, with 9 positions matching TRBD1. V shed 5 bases, J shed 5 bases, and the junction held 13 bases outside the gene matches. This CDR3 region has 16 residues. Germline V gene lookup returns CDR1 MNHNS and CDR2 SASEGT. CDR3: CASSLVGTGILDEQYF. The CDR3 nucleotides read TGTGCCAGCAGTCTGGTCGGGACAGGGATCCTGGACGAGCAGTACTTC.

J is TRBJ2-1 and V is TRBV11-1, with D perhaps TRBD1 (5 bases). CDR1 and CDR2 (germline): SGHAT, FQDESV (reference sequence). The CDR3 totals 14 residues. Between the trimmed V and J ends, which lost 1 base and 6 bases, there was a span of 10 bases. The CDR3 nucleotides read TGTGCCAGCAGCTTAGGGACACAATTCAATGAGCAGTTCTTC. It codes for CASSLGTQFNEQFF.

The chain employs TRBV15 and TRBJ2-7, with TRBD2 identical over 9 bases. The length of the CDR3 is 18 residues. V gave up 0 bases and J gave up 3 bases; unmatched junction bases: 12. CDR1 is LNHNV and CDR2 is YYDKDF in the germline V gene (reference sequence). The chain's CDR3 is CATSRDLSGGPRLYEQYF. The CDR3 bases are TGTGCCACCAGCAGAGATTTAAGCGGGGGGCCGAGACTCTACGAGCAGTACTTC.

The chain has TRBV7-9 and TRBJ2-4, with D tentatively TRBD1 (7 bases). Germline assignment: CDR1 SEHNR and CDR2 FQNEAQ (reference sequence). The length of the CDR3 is 13 residues. V was pared by 0 bases and J by 8 bases, with 8 bases between. Here the CDR3 reads CASSLARGDIQYF. The DNA of the CDR3 is TGTGCCAGCAGCTTAGCCAGGGGGGACATTCAGTACTTC.

V is TRBV11-2 and J is TRBJ2-3, with TRBD2 matching over 9 bases. This CDR3 is 16 amino acids long. Per germline, CDR1 SGHAT and CDR2 FQNNGV. The ends lost 2 bases at V and 1 base at J; junction bases unmatched: 4. CDR3: CASSLWAGGRTDTQYF. CDR3 sequence (DNA): TGTGCCAGCAGCTTATGGGCGGGGGGGCGCACAGATACGCAGTATTTT.

This clonotype was recorded a few times. The chain uses TRBV5-6 and TRBJ1-6; D is unresolved. Germline V lookup: CDR1 SGHDT, CDR2 YYEEEE. This CDR3 comprises 13 residues. V lost 2 bases and J lost 6, with 6 bases in between. The CDR3 spells CASSFQSNSPLHF. CDR3 nucleotides: TGTGCCAGCAGCTTTCAGAGTAATTCACCCCTCCACTTT.

There are a few counts of this clonotype. The V gene is TRBV10-3, the J gene TRBJ1-1; tentative D call: TRBD1 (6 bases). V dropped 1 base and J dropped 9 bases, with 21 bases sitting between them. In germline, CDR1 is ENHRY, CDR2 SYGVKD. This CDR3 spans 16 amino acids. As DNA, the CDR3 is TGTGCCATCAGTGAGTATGCTTCAGGGGACGCTAATCAAGCTTTCTTT. This sequence encodes CAISEYASGDANQAFF.

The chain joins TRBV29-1 to TRBJ1-1; D not resolved. Germline V gene sequence: CDR1 SQVTM, CDR2 ANQGSEA. The V end was cut by 4 bases, the J end by 8 bases, with 8 bases between. The CDR3 totals 10 residues. The CDR3 region is CSVVGREAFF. CDR3 nucleotides: TGCAGCGTTGTAGGGCGAGAAGCTTTCTTT.

The V call is TRBV12-3 or TRBV12-4, the J call TRBJ2-3, with no clear D. The CDR3 consists of 13 residues. The V end was cut by 5 bases, the J end by 6 bases, with 12 bases between. CDR3 protein: CASSPNSRDTQYF. The CDR3 region has the DNA TGTGCCAGCAGTCCAAATTCCCGGGATACGCAGTATTTT.

The genes are TRBV29-1 and TRBJ2-3; 8 bases line up with TRBD2. This CDR3 spans 16 amino acids. Losses at the gene ends were 1 base for V and 2 bases for J; bases not matched to a gene: 8. Germline V lookup: CDR1 SQVTM, CDR2 ANQGSEA. The CDR3, as DNA: TGCAGCGTTGAAGGGAGTCGCGGGGGGCTCACAGATACGCAGTATTTT. Translation gives CSVEGSRGGLTDTQYF.

The chain recombines TRBV7-6 with TRBJ1-1; 8 nucleotides agree with TRBD1. Germline trimming cut 2 bases from V and 1 base from J; bases unmatched to any gene: 9. Germline lookup yields CDR1 SGHVS and CDR2 FNYEAQ. CDR3 size: 17 residues. The CDR3 here is CASSLRPGTGKNTEAFF. DNA for the CDR3: TGTGCCAGCAGCTTACGACCAGGGACAGGCAAGAACACTGAAGCTTTCTTT. Drawing the rest from reference TRBV7-6 and TRBJ1-1, the complete variable domain is GAGVSQSPRYKVTKRGQDVALRCDPISGHVSLYWYRQALGQGPEFLTYFNYEAQQDKSGLPNDRFSAERPEGSISTLTIQRTEQRDSAMYRCASSLRPGTGKNTEAFFGQGTRLTVV.

The chain couples TRBV19 to TRBJ1-5, with 7 bases aligning to TRBD1. The CDR3 has 17 amino acids. V gave up 2 bases and J gave up 3 bases; unmatched junction bases: 10. The germline CDR1 and CDR2 sequences are LNHDA and SQIVND (reference sequence). The CDR3 DNA reads TGTGCCAGTAGTATAACGGGGCAGGGGGGCTACAATCAGCCCCAGCATTTT. This translates into CASSITGQGGYNQPQHF.

The V gene is TRBV10-1, the J gene TRBJ2-1, with TRBD1 identical over 8 bases. CDR3 length: 13 amino acids. CDR1 is WNHNN, CDR2 SYGVQD, per germline (reference sequence). V lost 7 bases to trimming and J lost 6 bases; unmatched junction nucleotides: 5. CDR3: CASNSDRGNEQFF. The CDR3 DNA follows: TGCGCCAGCAATTCCGACAGGGGCAATGAGCAGTTCTTC.

V is TRBV5-1 and J is TRBJ2-2; TRBD1 might be the D (6 bases). Trimming took off 4 bases at V and 5 bases at J, with 15 bases between the two ends. Germline V lookup: CDR1 SGHRS, CDR2 YFSETQ. The CDR3 sequence is 15 residues long. Here the CDR3 DNA reads TGCGCCAGCAGCCGAGCCGGGACACAGACCGGGGAGCTGTTTTTT. This gives the protein CASSRAGTQTGELFF.

This clonotype was counted only a few times. The chain couples TRBV4-1 to TRBJ2-3; no clear D gene. The ends were cut back, 0 bases at V and 2 bases at J, with 18 bases in the middle. This CDR3 has 18 residues. Per germline, CDR1 MGHRA and CDR2 YSYEKL. CDR3 nucleotides: TGCGCCAGCAGCCAAGAACCTCACACGGTGGGGTACACAGATACGCAGTATTTT. Amino acids: CASSQEPHTVGYTDTQYF.

This clonotype was observed a handful of times. V usage is TRBV5-1 and J usage is TRBJ2-2, with D unresolved. Looked up from germline, CDR1 is SGHRS and CDR2 is YFSETQ. The CDR3 totals 13 residues. Trimming pared 7 bases from V and 0 bases from J, leaving 7 bases between. Here the CDR3 DNA reads TGCGCCAGCCAATTTACGAACACCGGGGAGCTGTTTTTT. This gives the protein CASQFTNTGELFF.